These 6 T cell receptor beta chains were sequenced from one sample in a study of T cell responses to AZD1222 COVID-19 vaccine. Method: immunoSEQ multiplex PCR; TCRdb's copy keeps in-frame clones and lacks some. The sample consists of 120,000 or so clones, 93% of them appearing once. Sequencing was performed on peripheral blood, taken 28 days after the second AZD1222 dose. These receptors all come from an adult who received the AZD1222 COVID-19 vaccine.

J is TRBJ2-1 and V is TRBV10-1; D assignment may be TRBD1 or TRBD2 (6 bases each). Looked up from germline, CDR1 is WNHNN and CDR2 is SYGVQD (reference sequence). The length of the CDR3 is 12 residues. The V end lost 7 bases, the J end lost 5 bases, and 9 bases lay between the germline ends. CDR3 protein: CASTRGHNEQFF. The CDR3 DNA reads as TGCGCCAGCACCCGGGGGCACAATGAGCAGTTCTTC.

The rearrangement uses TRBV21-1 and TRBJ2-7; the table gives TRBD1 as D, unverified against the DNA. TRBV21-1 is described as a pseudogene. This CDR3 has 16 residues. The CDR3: CASSRPEQNRASEQYF. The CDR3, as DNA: TGTGCCAGCAGCAGACCAGAACAAAACAGGGCGTCCGAGCAGTACTTC.

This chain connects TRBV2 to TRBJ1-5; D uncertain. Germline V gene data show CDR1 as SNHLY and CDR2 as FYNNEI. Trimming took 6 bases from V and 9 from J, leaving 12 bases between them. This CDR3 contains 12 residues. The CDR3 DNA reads TGTGCCAGCAGACTCGAAGTGGGGCCCCAGCATTTT. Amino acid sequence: CASRLEVGPQHF.

The CDR3 loop is CASRFGGAGTDTQYF. The CDR3 DNA sequence: TGTGCCAGCAGATTCGGGGGGGCTGGCACAGATACGCAGTATTTT. The rearrangement joins TRBV7-9 to TRBJ2-3; 8 nucleotides match TRBD2. CDR1 and CDR2 (germline): SEHNR, FQNEAQ (reference sequence). This CDR3 contains 15 residues. V was pared by 6 bases and J by 1 base, with 6 bases of the junction left unmatched.

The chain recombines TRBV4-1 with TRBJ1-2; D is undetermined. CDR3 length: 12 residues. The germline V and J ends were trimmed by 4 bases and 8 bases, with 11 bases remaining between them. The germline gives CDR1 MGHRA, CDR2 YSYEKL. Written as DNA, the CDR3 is TGCGCCAGCAGCCGCGGGATCGACGGCTACACCTTC. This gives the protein CASSRGIDGYTF.

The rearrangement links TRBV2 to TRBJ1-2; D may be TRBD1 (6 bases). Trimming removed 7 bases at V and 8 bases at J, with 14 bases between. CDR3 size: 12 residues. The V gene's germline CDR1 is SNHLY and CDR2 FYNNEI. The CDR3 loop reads CASNTGRRGYTF. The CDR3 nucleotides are TGTGCCAGCAATACAGGGAGACGGGGCTACACCTTC.